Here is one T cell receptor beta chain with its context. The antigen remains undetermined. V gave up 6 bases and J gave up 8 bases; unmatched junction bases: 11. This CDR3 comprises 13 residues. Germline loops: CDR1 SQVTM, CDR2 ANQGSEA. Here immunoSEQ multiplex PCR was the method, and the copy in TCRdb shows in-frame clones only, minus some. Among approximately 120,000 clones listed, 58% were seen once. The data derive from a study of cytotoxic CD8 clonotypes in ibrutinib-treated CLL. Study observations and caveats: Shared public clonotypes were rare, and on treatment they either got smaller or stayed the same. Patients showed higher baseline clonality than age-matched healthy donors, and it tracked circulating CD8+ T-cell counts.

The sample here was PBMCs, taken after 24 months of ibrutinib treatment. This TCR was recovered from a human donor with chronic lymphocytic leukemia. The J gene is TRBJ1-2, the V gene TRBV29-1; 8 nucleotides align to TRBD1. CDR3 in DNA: TGCAGCGTCGCCAGACAGGGGTGGGACGGCTACACCTTC. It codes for CSVARQGWDGYTF.